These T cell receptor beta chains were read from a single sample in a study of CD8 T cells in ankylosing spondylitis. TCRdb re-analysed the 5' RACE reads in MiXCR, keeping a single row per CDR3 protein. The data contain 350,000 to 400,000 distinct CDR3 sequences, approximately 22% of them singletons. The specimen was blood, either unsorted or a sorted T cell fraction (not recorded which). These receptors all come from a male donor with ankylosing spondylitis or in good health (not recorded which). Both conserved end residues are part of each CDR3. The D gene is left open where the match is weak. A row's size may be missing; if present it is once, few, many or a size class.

CASSLIASGGADTGELFF	TGTGCCAGCAGCTTAATCGCTAGCGGGGGGGCCGACACCGGGGAGCTGTTTTTT	once	TRBD2	TRBV7-3	TRBJ2-2
CSVVEGATGGEQFF	TGCAGCGTTGTGGAAGGAGCTACCGGTGGGGAGCAGTTCTTC	.	.	TRBV29-1	TRBJ2-1
CASSFSAGDYNEQFF	TGCGCCAGCAGCTTTTCCGCTGGGGACTACAATGAGCAGTTCTTC	few	.	TRBV5-1	TRBJ2-1
CASSPLGWEQYF	TGTGCCAGCAGCCCCCTAGGCTGGGAGCAGTACTTC	.	.	TRBV7-9	TRBJ2-7
CAISSDDRYEQYF	TGTGCCATCAGTTCCGACGACAGATACGAGCAGTACTTC	few	.	TRBV10-3	TRBJ2-7
CASSFYGEINSPLHF	TGTGCCAGCAGTTTTTATGGGGAAATTAATTCACCCCTCCACTTT	.	.	TRBV12-3/TRBV12-4	TRBJ1-6
CASSDRGGGNQPQHF	TGTGCCAGCAGTGACAGGGGAGGGGGTAATCAGCCCCAGCATTTT	many	.	TRBV25-1	TRBJ1-5
CSAKPWAAKGFF	TGCAGTGCGAAACCGTGGGCGGCGAAGGGGTTCTTC	many	.	TRBV20-1	TRBJ2-1
CASSSGDGSYEQYF	TGTGCCAGCAGCTCCGGGGACGGATCCTACGAGCAGTACTTC	.	.	TRBV7-9	TRBJ2-7
CASSSGGGPFDEQFF	TGTGCCAGCAGCTCGGGAGGGGGGCCTTTCGATGAGCAGTTCTTC	.	TRBD2	TRBV7-8	TRBJ2-1
CASTTGGLVDTQYF	TGTGCCAGCACCACCGGGGGGTTGGTAGATACGCAGTATTTT	few	TRBD2	TRBV6-1	TRBJ2-3
CASSPGQWASEKLFF	TGTGCCAGCAGCCCGGGACAGTGGGCTAGTGAAAAACTGTTTTTT	few	TRBD1	TRBV7-9	TRBJ1-4
CASSQGPGQEILYEQYF	TGCGCCAGCAGCCAGGGACCGGGACAGGAAATACTTTACGAGCAGTACTTC	.	TRBD1	TRBV5-1	TRBJ2-7
CASSFGTGGYYGYTF	TGTGCCAGCAGCTTCGGGACAGGGGGTTACTATGGCTACACCTTC	once	TRBD1	TRBV7-9	TRBJ1-2
CASSLRAIGDEQYF	TGTGCCAGCAGCCTCCGGGCCATCGGGGACGAGCAGTACTTC	.	.	TRBV6-1	TRBJ2-7
CSVGDSPYEQYF	TGCAGCGTTGGAGACAGTCCCTACGAGCAGTACTTC	few	.	TRBV29-1	TRBJ2-7
CASSYSTSGAQETQYF	TGTGCCAGCAGTTACTCGACTAGCGGGGCCCAAGAGACCCAGTACTTC	.	TRBD2	TRBV6-5	TRBJ2-5
CASSFTPGQTGYEQYF	TGTGCCAGCAGCTTTACGCCGGGACAGACCGGGTACGAGCAGTACTTC	few	TRBD1	TRBV7-8	TRBJ2-7
CSAGQGGPYEQYF	TGCAGTGCCGGACAGGGGGGGCCCTACGAGCAGTACTTC	.	TRBD1	TRBV20-1	TRBJ2-7
CASSLGYGGVFGYEQYF	TGTGCCAGCAGCTTAGGGTATGGCGGGGTATTCGGCTACGAGCAGTACTTC	few	.	TRBV7-8	TRBJ2-7
CSVSRDRYEQYF	TGCAGCGTATCCCGGGACCGCTACGAGCAGTACTTC	few	.	TRBV29-1	TRBJ2-7
CASSFAGIQPQHF	TGTGCCAGCAGTTTTGCAGGGATTCAGCCCCAGCATTTT	few	.	TRBV12-3/TRBV12-4	TRBJ1-5
CSVAGDTVYGYTF	TGCAGCGTCGCGGGGGACACCGTCTATGGCTACACCTTC	few	.	TRBV29-1	TRBJ1-2
CASSLGTGRVSTDTQYF	TGTGCCAGCAGCTTAGGGACAGGGAGGGTTAGCACAGATACGCAGTATTTT	many	.	TRBV7-8	TRBJ2-3
CASSSQDRGHNEQFF	TGTGCCAGCAGCTCTCAGGACAGGGGCCACAATGAGCAGTTCTTC	.	TRBD1	TRBV7-9	TRBJ2-1
CATSGGLEGYNEQFF	TGTGCCACCAGCGGAGGCCTGGAAGGGTATAATGAGCAGTTCTTC	few	.	TRBV15	TRBJ2-1
CASSQGQRQRQSYNEQFF	TGTGCCAGCAGCCAGGGGCAGAGACAGAGACAATCCTACAATGAGCAGTTCTTC	few	.	TRBV3-1	TRBJ2-1
CASTNQETQYF	TGTGCCAGCACTAATCAAGAGACCCAGTACTTC	few	.	TRBV6-5	TRBJ2-5
CASSQDDGGALWAQYF	TGCGCCAGCAGCCAAGATGACGGGGGGGCTCTTTGGGCGCAGTATTTT	.	TRBD2	TRBV4-1	TRBJ2-3
CASSLGAGSPYEQYF	TGTGCCAGCAGCTTAGGGGCAGGTTCCCCCTACGAGCAGTACTTC	.	.	TRBV7-6	TRBJ2-7
CASSQTGYRFF	TGCGCCAGCAGCCAAACAGGGTATCGGTTCTTC	few	.	TRBV4-1	TRBJ2-1
CSAPNTVSYEQYF	TGCAGTGCCCCCAACACAGTTTCCTACGAGCAGTACTTC	few	.	TRBV20-1	TRBJ2-7
CASSMGPLYGYTF	TGTGCCAGTAGTATGGGTCCCCTCTATGGCTACACCTTC	few	.	TRBV19	TRBJ1-2
CASSFGLAGPDTQYF	TGTGCCAGCAGCTTTGGTCTAGCGGGTCCAGATACGCAGTATTTT	many	TRBD2	TRBV11-2	TRBJ2-3
CAWSVGPGNQPQHF	TGTGCCTGGAGTGTGGGGCCCGGCAATCAGCCCCAGCATTTT	.	.	TRBV30	TRBJ1-5
CAIRWETNTGELFF	TGTGCCATCAGGTGGGAGACGAACACCGGGGAGCTGTTTTTT	.	.	TRBV10-3	TRBJ2-2
CSARIWGTSEQFF	TGCAGTGCACGGATCTGGGGGACTAGTGAGCAGTTCTTC	few	TRBD2	TRBV20-1	TRBJ2-1
CASSYSGTANYGYTF	TGTGCCAGCAGTTATTCCGGGACCGCCAACTATGGCTACACCTTC	.	.	TRBV6-5	TRBJ1-2
CSTQGATDTQYF	TGCAGTACCCAAGGGGCCACAGATACGCAGTATTTT	few	.	TRBV20-1	TRBJ2-3
CASSNWTSTDTQYF	TGTGCCAGCAGTAACTGGACTAGCACAGATACGCAGTATTTT	.	.	TRBV9	TRBJ2-3
CSVVQGTYEQYF	TGCAGCGTGGTACAGGGGACGTACGAGCAGTACTTC	many	TRBD1	TRBV29-1	TRBJ2-7
CASSYTQRRELFF	TGTGCCAGCAGTTATACCCAGCGGCGCGAGCTGTTTTTT	few	.	TRBV6-5	TRBJ2-2
CASSFLDSYYEQYF	TGTGCCAGCAGTTTCCTGGACTCCTACTACGAGCAGTACTTC	few	.	TRBV12-3/TRBV12-4	TRBJ2-7
CSARDLGGAGYEQYF	TGCAGTGCTAGAGATTTAGGGGGGGCGGGGTACGAGCAGTACTTC	.	.	TRBV20-1	TRBJ2-7
CASTSKVGPGQRLSQPQHF	TGTGCCAGCACCTCTAAAGTCGGTCCGGGACAGAGATTGTCTCAGCCCCAGCATTTT	.	TRBD1	TRBV6-8	TRBJ1-5
CASSPWGTAITDTQYF	TGTGCCAGCAGTCCTTGGGGGACAGCCATCACAGATACGCAGTATTTT	few	TRBD1	TRBV7-6	TRBJ2-3
CASSERAYEQYF	TGTGCCAGCAGTGAGAGGGCCTACGAGCAGTACTTC	.	.	TRBV12-3/TRBV12-4	TRBJ2-7
CASSLEDGGAHQETQYF	TGTGCCAGCAGTTTAGAGGACGGGGGGGCCCACCAAGAGACCCAGTACTTC	.	TRBD2	TRBV12-3/TRBV12-4	TRBJ2-5
CASSDKPGLAGTDTQYF	TGTGCCAGCAGCGACAAACCGGGACTAGCGGGGACAGATACGCAGTATTTT	.	TRBD2	TRBV28	TRBJ2-3
CSASGYGTGVSYEQYF	TGCAGTGCTAGTGGGTACGGGACAGGGGTTTCCTACGAGCAGTACTTC	few	TRBD1	TRBV20-1	TRBJ2-7
CASSYLDRGTGELFF	TGTGCCAGCAGTTACTTGGACAGGGGCACCGGAGAGCTGTTTTTT	.	TRBD1	TRBV6-5	TRBJ2-2
CASSQGGGSGNTIYF	TGTGCCAGCAGCCAAGGTGGGGGTTCTGGAAACACCATATATTTT	.	.	TRBV3-1	TRBJ1-3
CASSPQIYQPQHF	TGTGCCAGCAGCCCGCAGATCTATCAGCCCCAGCATTTT	.	.	TRBV28	TRBJ1-5
CASSLGMGNAFF	TGTGCCAGCAGCTTGGGGATGGGGAACGCTTTCTTT	few	.	TRBV5-8	TRBJ1-1
CATRDQETQYF	TGTGCCACCAGGGATCAAGAGACCCAGTACTTC	few	.	TRBV24-1	TRBJ2-5
CASSLTSSSNQPQHF	TGCGCCAGCAGCTTAACAAGTAGTAGCAATCAGCCCCAGCATTTT	few	.	TRBV5-1	TRBJ1-5
CASSFRAVEQFF	TGTGCCAGCAGCTTCCGAGCTGTTGAGCAGTTCTTC	.	.	TRBV11-2	TRBJ2-1
CASSGRNSEAFF	TGTGCCAGCAGCGGTAGGAACTCTGAAGCTTTCTTT	.	.	TRBV9	TRBJ1-1
CASSPLQGAHYEQYF	TGCGCCAGCAGCCCATTACAGGGGGCGCACTACGAGCAGTACTTC	.	TRBD1	TRBV4-1	TRBJ2-7